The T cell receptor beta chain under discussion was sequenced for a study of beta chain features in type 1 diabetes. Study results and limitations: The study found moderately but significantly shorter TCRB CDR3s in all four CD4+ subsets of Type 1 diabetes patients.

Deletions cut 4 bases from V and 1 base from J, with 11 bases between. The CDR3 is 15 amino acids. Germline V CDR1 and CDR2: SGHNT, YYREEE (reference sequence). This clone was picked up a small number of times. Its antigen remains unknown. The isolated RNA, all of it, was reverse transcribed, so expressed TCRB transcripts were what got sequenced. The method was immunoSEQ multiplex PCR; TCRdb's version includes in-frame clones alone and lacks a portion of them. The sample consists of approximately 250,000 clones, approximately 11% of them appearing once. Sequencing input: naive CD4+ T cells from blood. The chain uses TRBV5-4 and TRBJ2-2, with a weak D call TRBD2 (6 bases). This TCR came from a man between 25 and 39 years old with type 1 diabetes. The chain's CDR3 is CASSPSGVNTGELFF. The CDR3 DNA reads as TGTGCCAGCAGCCCGTCGGGGGTGAACACCGGGGAGCTGTTTTTT. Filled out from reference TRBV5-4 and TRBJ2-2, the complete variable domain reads ETGVTQSPTHLIKTRGQQVTLRCSSQSGHNTVSWYQQALGQGPQFIFQYYREEENGRGNFPPRFSGLQFPNYSSELNVNALELDDSALYLCASSPSGVNTGELFFGEGSRLTVL.